A single T cell receptor (beta chain) is shown here with its context. Its antigen is unidentified. The sample is drawn from a study of T cell responses to AZD1222 COVID-19 vaccine. Study results and caveats: There were vaccine-associated CD4 TCRs across spike, dominant at 160-218 and 743-854. The number of AZD1222 recipients seropositive at baseline was only five or six.

TCRdb keeps only in-frame clones here, not all; method: immunoSEQ multiplex PCR. The data contain about 150,000 clones, roughly nine tenths of them singletons. The V end lost 4 bases, the J end lost 9 bases, and 20 bases lay between the germline ends. Germline lookup yields CDR1 SGDLS and CDR2 YYNGEE. The CDR3 spans 15 residues. The chain combines TRBV9 with TRBJ2-1; D possibly matches TRBD1 or TRBD2 (5 bases each). This TCR was recovered from an adult in good health. The source was peripheral blood, collected on day 0 of MenACWY control vaccination. The CDR3 here is CASSPRGGPAGEQFF. For the CDR3, the DNA is TGTGCCAGCAGCCCAAGGGGTGGCCCCGCGGGTGAGCAGTTCTTC.